This is a list of T cell receptor beta chains from one sample in a study of blood T cell repertoires in COVID-19. The assay was immunoSEQ multiplex PCR, and TCRdb's table has in-frame clones only and misses some. There are 240,000 or so clones in the sample; around 88% occur only once, and roughly an eighth lies in the top ten. Sequencing used peripheral blood. The receptors stem from a man older than 75 with acute or convalescent COVID-19. Each CDR3 is given with its conserved first and last residue. Each record gives: J gene, CDR3 length, V gene, CDR3 protein.

>TRBJ1-5|16|TRBV7-2
CASSPKDRGIGQPQHF
>TRBJ1-1|13|TRBV3-1/TRBV3-2
CASSQGWNTEAFF
>TRBJ2-1|15|TRBV7-2
CASKRGRYGYNEQFF
>TRBJ1-3|16|TRBV3-1/TRBV3-2
CASSLSRSLSGNTIYF
>TRBJ2-1|17|TRBV29-1
CSARRRDRPDNYNEQFF
>TRBJ2-3|14|TRBV10-3
CAIGTGGRTDTQYF
>TRBJ2-7|16|TRBV4-2
CASSRPGRKNSYEQYF
>TRBJ2-1|15|TRBV24-1
CATSDRRDIRNEQFF
>TRBJ1-2|13|TRBV19
CASQSGDRGGYTF
>TRBJ1-3|17|TRBV9
CASSVEGLGSSGNTIYF
>TRBJ2-7|13|TRBV18
CASSSTGGYEQYF
>TRBJ1-1|15|TRBV6-5
CASTTRLRQGNGAFF
>TRBJ1-2|14|TRBV6-1
CASSEAPVSGGYTF
>TRBJ1-6|14|TRBV3-1/TRBV3-2
CASSHRGRDSPLHF
>TRBJ2-5|15|TRBV6-6
CASSLSGRGTETQYF
>TRBJ2-7|12|TRBV29-1
CSVGQGGYEQYF
>TRBJ1-1|14|TRBV2
CASMPDRRYTEAFF
>TRBJ1-4|14|TRBV6-5
CASRPDRVGEKLFF
>TRBJ2-5|14|TRBV7-2
CASSFRAGGETQYF
>TRBJ1-1|13|TRBV6-5
CASGGTGITEAFF
>TRBJ2-3|12|TRBV28
CASFSRTDTQYF
>TRBJ1-5|17|TRBV28
CASSSSGTAFSNQPQHF
>TRBJ2-5|14|TRBV18
CASSPPTGEETQYF
>TRBJ1-1|14|TRBV10-3
CAISESEGDTEAFF
>TRBJ2-2|17|TRBV29-1
CSAGTGLAERNTGELFF
>TRBJ2-7|14|TRBV19
CASSRGHASYEQYF
>TRBJ2-6|19|TRBV19
CASSTSGNWREAGANVLTF
>TRBJ1-5|15|TRBV2
CASTEGGFSNQPQHF
>TRBJ2-5|13|TRBV9
CASSVGRWETQYF
>TRBJ1-2|15|TRBV4-2
CASSQEMGSNYGYTF
>TRBJ2-2|14|TRBV24-1
CATSDLQAAGELFF
>TRBJ2-1|14|TRBV5-4
CASSLDPGRSEQFF
>TRBJ2-1|15|TRBV10-3
CAIRDASEGRPEQFF
>TRBJ2-3|16|TRBV5-1
CASSPGSRHSTDTQYF
>TRBJ2-5|11|TRBV20-1
CSLRVIETQYF
>TRBJ1-1|15|TRBV13
CASRRDRGPNTEAFF
>TRBJ1-1|13|TRBV5-1
CASGTGGRTEAFF